The clone carrying this T cell receptor (beta chain) was recorded only once. The record originates from a study of blood T cell repertoires in COVID-19. Authors' processing steps: Quantification of nucleated cells was approximated via reference gene primer amplification. Profiling relied on immunoSEQ multiplex PCR, and the TCRdb table lists in-frame clones only, not all of them. V, J and clone size were drawn from that table, and D and trimming were deduced from the DNA. The table lists approximately 300,000 clones, about nine tenths of them singletons. Sequenced material: peripheral blood. The sequence was collected from a woman in her forties with acute or convalescent COVID-19.

This CDR3 reads CASSIVGGLNEKLFF. The CDR3 nucleotides are TGCGCCAGCAGCATCGTAGGAGGCCTTAATGAAAAACTGTTTTTT. The rearrangement uses TRBV5-1 and TRBJ1-4, with D unresolved. In germline, CDR1 is SGHRS, CDR2 YFSETQ. The V and J ends lost 4 bases and 4 bases respectively, with 14 bases between them. The CDR3 consists of 15 residues.